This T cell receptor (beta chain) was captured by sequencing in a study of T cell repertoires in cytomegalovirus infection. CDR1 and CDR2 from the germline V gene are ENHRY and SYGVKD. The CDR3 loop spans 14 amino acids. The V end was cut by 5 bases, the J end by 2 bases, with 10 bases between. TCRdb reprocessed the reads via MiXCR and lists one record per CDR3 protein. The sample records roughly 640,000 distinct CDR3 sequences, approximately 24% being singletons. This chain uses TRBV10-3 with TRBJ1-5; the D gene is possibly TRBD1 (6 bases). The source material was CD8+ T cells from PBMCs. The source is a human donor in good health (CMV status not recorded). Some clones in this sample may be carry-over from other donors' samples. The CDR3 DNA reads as TGTGCCATCAGTTTAGGGGGTGGCAATCAGCCCCAGCATTTT. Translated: CAISLGGGNQPQHF.